Listed here is a single T cell receptor beta chain. Reverse transcription of about 0.45 to 1 ug RNA was performed with random hexamers. Across 54 Vbeta and 13 Jbeta, immunoSEQ multiplex PCR amplified TCR beta CDR3. TCRdb ran MiXCR on the immunoSEQ multiplex PCR reads and lists one entry per CDR3 protein. The table records 70,000 to 100,000 distinct CDR3 sequences, roughly 91% of them present only once. Blood CD8+ and CD4+ T cells underwent high-throughput TCR beta sequencing. Negative isolation yielded CD4+ and CD8+ T cells, and FACS enriched TEMRA cells. This sample stems from a study of CD8 T cells in Susac syndrome. Germline values: CDR1 SQVTM, CDR2 ANQGSEA. The CDR3 is 13 amino acids. The ends were cut back, 4 bases at V and 6 bases at J, with 15 bases in the middle.

The clonotype originates from a human donor in good health. The chain combines TRBV29-1 with TRBJ1-2; a weak D match, TRBD1 (5 bases). Sequencing was carried out using CD8+ T cells from PBMCs. The CDR3 sequence: CSVVGQGDHGYTF. CDR3 DNA sequence: TGCAGCGTTGTCGGGCAGGGTGACCATGGCTACACCTTC.